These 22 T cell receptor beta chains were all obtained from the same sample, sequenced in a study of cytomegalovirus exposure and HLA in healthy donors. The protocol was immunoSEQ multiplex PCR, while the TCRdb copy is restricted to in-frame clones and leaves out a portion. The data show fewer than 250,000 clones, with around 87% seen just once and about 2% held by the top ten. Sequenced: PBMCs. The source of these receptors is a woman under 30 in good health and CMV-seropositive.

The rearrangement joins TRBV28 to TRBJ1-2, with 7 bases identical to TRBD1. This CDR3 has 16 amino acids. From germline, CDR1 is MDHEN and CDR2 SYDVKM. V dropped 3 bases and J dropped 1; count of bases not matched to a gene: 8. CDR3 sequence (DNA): TGTGCCAGCAGTTTCCCACAGGGGACAAATAACTATGGCTACACCTTC. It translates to CASSFPQGTNNYGYTF.

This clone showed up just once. The CDR3 DNA sequence: TGTGCCAGCAGCCGAGGGACAGGGCGGGACGGTCAGCCCCAGCATTTT. It is translated as CASSRGTGRDGQPQHF. This chain connects TRBV5-6 to TRBJ1-5; 9 bases fit TRBD1. Trimming removed 4 bases from V and 6 bases from J; junction bases left unmatched: 11. Germline V gives CDR1 SGHDT, CDR2 YYEEEE. The CDR3 sequence is 16 residues long.

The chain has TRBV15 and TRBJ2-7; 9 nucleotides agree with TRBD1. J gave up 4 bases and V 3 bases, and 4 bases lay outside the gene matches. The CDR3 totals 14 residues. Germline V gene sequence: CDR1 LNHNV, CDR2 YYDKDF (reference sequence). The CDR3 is CATSRDRGSYEQYF. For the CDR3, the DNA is TGTGCCACCAGCAGGGACAGGGGATCTTACGAGCAGTACTTC. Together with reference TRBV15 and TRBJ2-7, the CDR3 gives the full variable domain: DAMVIQNPRYQVTQFGKPVTLSCSQTLNHNVMYWYQQKSSQAPKLLFHYYDKDFNNEADTPDNFQSRRPNTSFCFLDIRSPGLGDTAMYLCATSRDRGSYEQYFGPGTRLTVT.

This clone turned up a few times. The DNA of the CDR3 is TGTGCCAGCAGTTACAGGGAGGTTAGCGAGCAGTACTTC. Translation gives CASSYREVSEQYF. The chain links TRBV6-5 to TRBJ2-7; TRBD2 is a possible D gene (6 bases). The CDR3 length is 13 residues. The V end was cut by 2 bases, the J end by 6 bases, with 11 bases between. The V gene's germline CDR1 is MNHEY and CDR2 SVGAGI.

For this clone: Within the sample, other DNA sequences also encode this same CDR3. Here the CDR3 reads CASSVRTGGTEAFF. The CDR3 nucleotides read TGTGCCAGCAGCGTGAGGACAGGTGGAACTGAAGCTTTCTTT. The chain links TRBV9 to TRBJ1-1; 7 bases align to TRBD1. Per germline, CDR1 SGDLS and CDR2 YYNGEE. CDR3 length: 14 residues. The ends lost 2 bases at V and 5 bases at J; junction bases unmatched: 6. Filled out from reference TRBV9 and TRBJ1-1, the complete variable domain reads DSGVTQTPKHLITATGQRVTLRCSPRSGDLSVYWYQQSLDQGLQFLIQYYNGEERAKGNILERFSAQQFPDLHSELNLSSLELGDSALYFCASSVRTGGTEAFFGQGTRLTVV.

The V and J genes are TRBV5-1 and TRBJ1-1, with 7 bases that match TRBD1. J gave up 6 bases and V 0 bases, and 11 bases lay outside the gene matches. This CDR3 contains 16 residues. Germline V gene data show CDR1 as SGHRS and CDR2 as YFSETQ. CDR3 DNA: TGCGCCAGCAGCTTGGGACCAGGCCAGGGGGGCCCTGAAGCTTTCTTT. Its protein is CASSLGPGQGGPEAFF.

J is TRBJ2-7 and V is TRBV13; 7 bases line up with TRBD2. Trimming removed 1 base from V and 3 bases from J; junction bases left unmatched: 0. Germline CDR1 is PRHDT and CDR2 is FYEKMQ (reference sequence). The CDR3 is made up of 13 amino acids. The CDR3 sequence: CASSLAGGYEQYF. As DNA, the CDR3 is TGTGCCAGCAGCTTAGCGGGAGGCTACGAGCAGTACTTC.

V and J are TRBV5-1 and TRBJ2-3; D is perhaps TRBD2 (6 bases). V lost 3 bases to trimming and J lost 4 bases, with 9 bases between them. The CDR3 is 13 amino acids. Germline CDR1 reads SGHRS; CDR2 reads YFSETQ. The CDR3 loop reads CASSWDLADTQYF. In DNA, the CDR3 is TGCGCCAGCAGCTGGGACTTGGCAGATACGCAGTATTTT.

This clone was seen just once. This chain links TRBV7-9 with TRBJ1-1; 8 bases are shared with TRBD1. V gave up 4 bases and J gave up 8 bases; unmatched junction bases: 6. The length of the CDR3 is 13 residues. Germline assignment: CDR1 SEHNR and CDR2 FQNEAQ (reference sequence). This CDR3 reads CASSSFRDREAFF. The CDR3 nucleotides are TGTGCCAGCAGCTCATTTCGGGACAGGGAAGCTTTCTTT.

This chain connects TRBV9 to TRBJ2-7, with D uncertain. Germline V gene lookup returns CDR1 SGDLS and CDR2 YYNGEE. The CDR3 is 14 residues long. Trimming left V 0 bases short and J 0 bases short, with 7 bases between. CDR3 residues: CASSVEYGSYEQYF. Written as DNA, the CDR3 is TGTGCCAGCAGCGTAGAGTACGGCTCCTACGAGCAGTACTTC.

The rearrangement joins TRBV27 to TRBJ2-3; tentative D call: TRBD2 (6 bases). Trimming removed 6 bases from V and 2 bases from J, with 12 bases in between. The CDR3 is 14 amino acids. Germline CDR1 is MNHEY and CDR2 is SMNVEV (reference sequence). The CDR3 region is CASSLGLYTDTQYF. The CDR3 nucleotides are TGTGCCAGCAGCCTGGGACTTTACACAGATACGCAGTATTTT.

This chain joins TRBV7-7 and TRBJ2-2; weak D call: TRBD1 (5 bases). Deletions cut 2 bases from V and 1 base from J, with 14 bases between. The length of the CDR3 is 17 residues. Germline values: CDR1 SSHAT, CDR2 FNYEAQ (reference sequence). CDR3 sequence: CASSLRMGQGNTGELFF. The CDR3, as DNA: TGTGCCAGCAGCTTAAGGATGGGCCAGGGGAACACCGGGGAGCTGTTTTTT.

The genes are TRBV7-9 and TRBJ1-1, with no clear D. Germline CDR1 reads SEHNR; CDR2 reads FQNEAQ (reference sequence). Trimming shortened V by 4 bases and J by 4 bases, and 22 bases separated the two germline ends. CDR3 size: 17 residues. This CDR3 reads CASSSQGVRARATEAFF. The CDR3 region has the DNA TGTGCCAGCAGCTCCCAAGGTGTAAGGGCGAGGGCCACTGAAGCTTTCTTT.

The CDR3 loop is CASRPDTFF. CDR3 nucleotide sequence: TGTGCAAGTCGTCCCGACACTTTCTTT. The V and J genes are TRBV12-2 and TRBJ1-1; TRBD1, the table's D call, lacks a check against the DNA. TRBV12-2 is an annotated pseudogene. CDR3 size: 9 residues.

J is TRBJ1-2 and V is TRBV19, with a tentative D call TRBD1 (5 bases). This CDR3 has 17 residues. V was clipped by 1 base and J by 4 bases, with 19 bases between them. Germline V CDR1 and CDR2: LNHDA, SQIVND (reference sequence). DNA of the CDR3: TGTGCCAGTAGTATAGTCATCCCCAGCGGGGCGACCTATGGCTACACCTTC. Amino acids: CASSIVIPSGATYGYTF.

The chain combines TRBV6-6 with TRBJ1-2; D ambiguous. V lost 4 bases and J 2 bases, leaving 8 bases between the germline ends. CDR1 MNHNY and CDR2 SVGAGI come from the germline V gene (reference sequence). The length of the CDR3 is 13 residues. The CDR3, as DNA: TGTGCCAGCAGTTCTGAGCCCAACTATGGCTACACCTTC. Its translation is CASSSEPNYGYTF.

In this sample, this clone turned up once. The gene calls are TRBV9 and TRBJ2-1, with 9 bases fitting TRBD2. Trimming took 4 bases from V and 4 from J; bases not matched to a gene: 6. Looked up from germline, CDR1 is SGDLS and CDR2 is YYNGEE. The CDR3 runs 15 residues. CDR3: CASSRGAGGYNEQFF. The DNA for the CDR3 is TGTGCCAGCAGCCGAGGAGCGGGAGGTTACAATGAGCAGTTCTTC.

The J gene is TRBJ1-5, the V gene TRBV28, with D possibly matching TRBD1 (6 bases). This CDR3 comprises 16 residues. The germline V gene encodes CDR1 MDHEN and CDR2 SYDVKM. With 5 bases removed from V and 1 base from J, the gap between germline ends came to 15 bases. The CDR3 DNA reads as TGTGCCAGCAGTGACCCAGGGGCGGTGAGCAATCAGCCCCAGCATTTT. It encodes CASSDPGAVSNQPQHF.

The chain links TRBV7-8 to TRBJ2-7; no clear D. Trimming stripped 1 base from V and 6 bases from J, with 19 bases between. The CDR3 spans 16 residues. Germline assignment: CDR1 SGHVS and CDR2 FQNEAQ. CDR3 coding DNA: TGTGCCAGCAGCTTAGTGTCATGGCTAGAGGTCGGCGAGCAGTACTTC. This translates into CASSLVSWLEVGEQYF.

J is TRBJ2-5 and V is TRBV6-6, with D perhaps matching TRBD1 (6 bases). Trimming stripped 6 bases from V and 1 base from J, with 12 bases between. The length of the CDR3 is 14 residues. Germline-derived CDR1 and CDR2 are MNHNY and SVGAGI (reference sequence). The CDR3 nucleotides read TGTGCCAGCAGGCCACAGGGTCTCCAAGAGACCCAGTACTTC. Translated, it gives CASRPQGLQETQYF.

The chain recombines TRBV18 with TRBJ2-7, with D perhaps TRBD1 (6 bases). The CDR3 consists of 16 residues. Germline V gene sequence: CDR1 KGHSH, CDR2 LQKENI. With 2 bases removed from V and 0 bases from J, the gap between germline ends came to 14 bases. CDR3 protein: CASSPSGDRSSYEQYF. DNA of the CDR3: TGTGCCAGCTCACCATCAGGGGACCGAAGCTCCTACGAGCAGTACTTC.

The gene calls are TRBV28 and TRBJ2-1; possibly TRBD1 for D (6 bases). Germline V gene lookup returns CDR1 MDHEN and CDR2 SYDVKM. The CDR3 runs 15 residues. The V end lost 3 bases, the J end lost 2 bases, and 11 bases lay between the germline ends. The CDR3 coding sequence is TGTGCCAGCAGTTTGACGGACAGTACCTACAATGAGCAGTTCTTC. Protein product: CASSLTDSTYNEQFF.